Shown below are 4 T cell receptor beta chains from a single sample sequenced in a study of blood T cell repertoires in COVID-19. This table comes from immunoSEQ multiplex PCR, and its TCRdb copy is limited to in-frame clones, with some not included. The table includes around 110,000 clones, approximately 90% detected once. The specimen was peripheral blood. These receptor sequences come from a human donor with active COVID-19. The donor label of this sample is uncertain.

The V gene is TRBV10-3, the J gene TRBJ2-1; tentatively, D is TRBD1 (6 bases). The CDR3 is 13 amino acids. The V end was cut by 6 bases, the J end by 8 bases, with 14 bases between. Germline loops: CDR1 ENHRY, CDR2 SYGVKD. This CDR3 reads CAIRQGVMDEQFF. The CDR3 coding sequence is TGTGCCATCAGACAGGGTGTAATGGATGAGCAGTTCTTC.

V gene TRBV5-1 combines with J gene TRBJ2-3; D uncertain. The V gene's germline CDR1 is SGHRS and CDR2 YFSETQ. Trimming took 4 bases from V and 3 from J, leaving 12 bases between them. CDR3 length: 14 residues. The CDR3 loop is CASSPGVATDTQYF. The CDR3 coding sequence is TGCGCCAGCAGCCCTGGAGTAGCAACAGATACGCAGTATTTT.

This chain connects TRBV6-2 or TRBV6-3 to TRBJ2-7; 9 nucleotides align to TRBD2. The CDR3 length is 15 residues. With V trimmed by 0 bases and J by 2 bases, 2 bases remained unmatched. Germline V CDR1 and CDR2: MNHEY, SVGEGT. CDR3 loop: CASSYSSGGPYEQYF. The DNA for the CDR3 is TGTGCCAGCAGTTACTCGAGCGGGGGGCCCTACGAGCAGTACTTC.

The V gene is TRBV7-2, the J gene TRBJ1-4; tentatively, D is TRBD1 (5 bases). This CDR3 has 13 amino acids. Trimming took off 2 bases at V and 8 bases at J, with 9 bases between the two ends. CDR1 and CDR2 (germline): SGHTA, FQGNSA. The chain's CDR3 is CASSLREGEKLFF. CDR3 DNA: TGTGCCAGCAGCTTACGGGAGGGGGAAAAACTGTTTTTT.